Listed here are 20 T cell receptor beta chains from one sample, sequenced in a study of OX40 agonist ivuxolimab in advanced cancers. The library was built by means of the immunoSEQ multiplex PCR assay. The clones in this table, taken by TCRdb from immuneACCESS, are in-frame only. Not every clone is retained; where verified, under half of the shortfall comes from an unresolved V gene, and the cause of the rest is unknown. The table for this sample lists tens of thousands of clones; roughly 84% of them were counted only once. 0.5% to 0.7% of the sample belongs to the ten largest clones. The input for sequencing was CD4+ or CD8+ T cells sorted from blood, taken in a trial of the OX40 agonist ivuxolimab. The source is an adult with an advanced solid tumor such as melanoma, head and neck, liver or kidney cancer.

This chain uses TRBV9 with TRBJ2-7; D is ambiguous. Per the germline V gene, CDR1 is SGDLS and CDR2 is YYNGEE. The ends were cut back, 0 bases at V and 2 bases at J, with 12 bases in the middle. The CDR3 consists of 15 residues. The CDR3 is CASSVDAASTYEQYF. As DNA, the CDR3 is TGTGCCAGCAGCGTAGATGCGGCTTCCACCTACGAGCAGTACTTC.

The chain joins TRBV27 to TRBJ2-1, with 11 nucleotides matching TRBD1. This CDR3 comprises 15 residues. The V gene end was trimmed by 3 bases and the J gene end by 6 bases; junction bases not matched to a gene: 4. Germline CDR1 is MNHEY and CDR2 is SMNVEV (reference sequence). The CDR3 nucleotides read TGTGCCAGCAGTTTTTCCGGGACAGGGGGCAATGAGCAGTTCTTC. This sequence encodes CASSFSGTGGNEQFF.

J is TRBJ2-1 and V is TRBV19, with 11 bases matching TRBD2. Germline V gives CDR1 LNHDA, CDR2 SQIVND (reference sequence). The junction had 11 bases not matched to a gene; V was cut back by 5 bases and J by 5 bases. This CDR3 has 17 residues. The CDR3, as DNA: TGTGCCAGTAGTCAAATAGCGGGAGGGAAACTTAACAATGAGCAGTTCTTC. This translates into CASSQIAGGKLNNEQFF. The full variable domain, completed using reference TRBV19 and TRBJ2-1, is DGGITQSPKYLFRKEGQNVTLSCEQNLNHDAMYWYRQDPGQGLRLIYYSQIVNDFQKGDIAEGYSVSREKKESFPLTVTSAQKNPTAFYLCASSQIAGGKLNNEQFFGPGTRLTVL.

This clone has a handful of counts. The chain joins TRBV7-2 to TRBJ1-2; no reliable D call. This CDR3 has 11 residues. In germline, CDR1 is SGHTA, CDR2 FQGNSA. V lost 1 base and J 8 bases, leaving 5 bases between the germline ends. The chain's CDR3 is CASSLGGGYTF. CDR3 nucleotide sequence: TGTGCCAGCAGCTTAGGCGGCGGCTACACCTTC.

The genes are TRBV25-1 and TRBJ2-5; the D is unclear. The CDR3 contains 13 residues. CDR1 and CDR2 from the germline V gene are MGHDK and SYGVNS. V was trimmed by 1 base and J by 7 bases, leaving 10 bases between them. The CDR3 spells CASSESLASTQYF. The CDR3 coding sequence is TGTGCCAGCAGTGAATCCCTCGCCTCGACCCAGTACTTC.

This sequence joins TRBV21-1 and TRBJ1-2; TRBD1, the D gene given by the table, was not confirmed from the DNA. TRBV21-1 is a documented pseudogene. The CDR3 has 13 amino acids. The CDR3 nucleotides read TGTGCCAGCAGCTCCCCGGACAGAGATGGCTACACCTTC. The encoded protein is CASSSPDRDGYTF.

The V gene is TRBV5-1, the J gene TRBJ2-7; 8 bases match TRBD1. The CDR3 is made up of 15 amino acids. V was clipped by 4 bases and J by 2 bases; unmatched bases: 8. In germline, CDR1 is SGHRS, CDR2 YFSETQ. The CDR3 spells CASSRSGQGAYEQYF. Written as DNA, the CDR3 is TGCGCCAGCAGCCGATCTGGACAGGGCGCCTACGAGCAGTACTTC. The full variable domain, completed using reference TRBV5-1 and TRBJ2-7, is KAGVTQTPRYLIKTRGQQVTLSCSPISGHRSVSWYQQTPGQGLQFLFEYFSETQRNKGNFPGRFSGRQFSNSRSEMNVSTLELGDSALYLCASSRSGQGAYEQYFGPGTRLTVT.

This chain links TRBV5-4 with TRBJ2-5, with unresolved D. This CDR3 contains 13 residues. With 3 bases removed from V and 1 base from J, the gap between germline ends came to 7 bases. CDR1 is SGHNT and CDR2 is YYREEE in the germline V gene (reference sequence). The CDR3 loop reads CASSSIPQETQYF. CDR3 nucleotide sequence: TGTGCCAGCAGCTCAATACCCCAAGAGACCCAGTACTTC.

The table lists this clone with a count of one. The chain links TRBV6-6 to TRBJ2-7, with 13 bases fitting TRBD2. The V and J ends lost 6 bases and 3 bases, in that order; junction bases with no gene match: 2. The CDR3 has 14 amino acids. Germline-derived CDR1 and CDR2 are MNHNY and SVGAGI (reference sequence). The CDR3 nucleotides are TGTGCCAGCAGCGGACTAGCGGGAGTCTACGAGCAGTACTTC. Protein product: CASSGLAGVYEQYF.

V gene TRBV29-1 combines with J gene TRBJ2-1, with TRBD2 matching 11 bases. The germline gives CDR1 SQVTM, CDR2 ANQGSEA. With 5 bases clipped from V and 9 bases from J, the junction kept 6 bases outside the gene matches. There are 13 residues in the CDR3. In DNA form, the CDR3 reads TGCAGCGTTATGACTAGCGGGGCGGTTGAGCAGTTCTTC. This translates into CSVMTSGAVEQFF.

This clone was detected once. The CDR3 loop reads CASSSPELETQYF. The CDR3 bases are TGTGCCAGCAGCTCCCCAGAACTGGAGACCCAGTACTTC. The V gene is TRBV7-2, the J gene TRBJ2-5; D is unclear. CDR1 and CDR2 (germline): SGHTA, FQGNSA. Trimming removed 4 bases from V and 5 bases from J, with 11 bases in between. This CDR3 is 13 amino acids long.

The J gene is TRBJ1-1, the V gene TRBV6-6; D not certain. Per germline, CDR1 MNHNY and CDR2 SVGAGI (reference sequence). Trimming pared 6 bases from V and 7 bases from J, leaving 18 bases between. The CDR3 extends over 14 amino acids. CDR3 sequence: CASRSEGFNDEAFF. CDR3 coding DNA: TGTGCCAGCAGATCCGAAGGGTTCAACGATGAAGCTTTCTTT.

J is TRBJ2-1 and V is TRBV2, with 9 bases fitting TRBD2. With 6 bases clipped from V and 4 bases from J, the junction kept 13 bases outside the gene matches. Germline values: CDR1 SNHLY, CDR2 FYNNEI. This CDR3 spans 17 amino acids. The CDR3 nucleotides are TGTGCCAGCAGCAAAGAGGTAGCGGGAGAGTCTTACAATGAGCAGTTCTTC. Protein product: CASSKEVAGESYNEQFF.

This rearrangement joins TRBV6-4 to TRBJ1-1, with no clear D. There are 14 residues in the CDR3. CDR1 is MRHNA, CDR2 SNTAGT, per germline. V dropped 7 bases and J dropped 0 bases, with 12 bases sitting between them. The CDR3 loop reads CASKEGNMNTEAFF. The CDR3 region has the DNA TGTGCCAGCAAAGAGGGAAACATGAACACTGAAGCTTTCTTT.

Written as DNA, the CDR3 is TGTGCCAGCAGCTTAGATCGTCGGAGGGGGCTGACTAATGAAAAACTGTTTTTT. Protein: CASSLDRRRGLTNEKLFF. This chain joins TRBV7-8 and TRBJ1-4, with 7 bases matching TRBD1. Per germline, CDR1 SGHVS and CDR2 FQNEAQ. The CDR3 covers 18 residues. J gave up 2 bases and V 1 base, and 10 bases lay outside the gene matches.

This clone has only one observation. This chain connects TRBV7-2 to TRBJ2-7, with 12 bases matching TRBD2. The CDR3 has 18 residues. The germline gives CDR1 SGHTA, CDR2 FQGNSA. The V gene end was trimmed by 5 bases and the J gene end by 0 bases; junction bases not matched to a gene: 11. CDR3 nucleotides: TGTGCCAGCAGCCCCCGGGAGACTAGCGGGAGACGCTCCTACGAGCAGTACTTC. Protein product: CASSPRETSGRRSYEQYF.

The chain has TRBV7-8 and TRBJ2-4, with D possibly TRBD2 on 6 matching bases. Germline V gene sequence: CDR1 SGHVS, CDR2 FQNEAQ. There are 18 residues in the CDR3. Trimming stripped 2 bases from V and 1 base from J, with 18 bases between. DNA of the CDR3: TGTGCCAGCAGCTTATATGCTAGCGCTGCCGCGGCCAAAAACATTCAGTACTTC. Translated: CASSLYASAAAAKNIQYF.

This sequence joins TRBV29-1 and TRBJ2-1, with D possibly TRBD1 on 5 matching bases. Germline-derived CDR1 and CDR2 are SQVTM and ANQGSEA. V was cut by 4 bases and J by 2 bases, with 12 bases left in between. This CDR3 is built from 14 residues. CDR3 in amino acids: CSVVVQEPYNEQFF. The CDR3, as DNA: TGCAGCGTTGTGGTACAGGAACCCTACAATGAGCAGTTCTTC.

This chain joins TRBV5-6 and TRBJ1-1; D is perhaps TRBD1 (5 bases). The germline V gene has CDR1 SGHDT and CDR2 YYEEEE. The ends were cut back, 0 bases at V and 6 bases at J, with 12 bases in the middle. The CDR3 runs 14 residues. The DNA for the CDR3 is TGTGCCAGCAGCTTGGCCGCGGGGCTGGCTGAAGCTTTCTTT. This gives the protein CASSLAAGLAEAFF.

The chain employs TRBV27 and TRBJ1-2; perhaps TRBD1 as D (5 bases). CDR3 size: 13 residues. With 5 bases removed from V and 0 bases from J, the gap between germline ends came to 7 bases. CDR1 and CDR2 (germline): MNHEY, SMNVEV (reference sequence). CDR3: CASSQTANYGYTF. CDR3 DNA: TGTGCCAGCAGTCAGACAGCTAACTATGGCTACACCTTC.